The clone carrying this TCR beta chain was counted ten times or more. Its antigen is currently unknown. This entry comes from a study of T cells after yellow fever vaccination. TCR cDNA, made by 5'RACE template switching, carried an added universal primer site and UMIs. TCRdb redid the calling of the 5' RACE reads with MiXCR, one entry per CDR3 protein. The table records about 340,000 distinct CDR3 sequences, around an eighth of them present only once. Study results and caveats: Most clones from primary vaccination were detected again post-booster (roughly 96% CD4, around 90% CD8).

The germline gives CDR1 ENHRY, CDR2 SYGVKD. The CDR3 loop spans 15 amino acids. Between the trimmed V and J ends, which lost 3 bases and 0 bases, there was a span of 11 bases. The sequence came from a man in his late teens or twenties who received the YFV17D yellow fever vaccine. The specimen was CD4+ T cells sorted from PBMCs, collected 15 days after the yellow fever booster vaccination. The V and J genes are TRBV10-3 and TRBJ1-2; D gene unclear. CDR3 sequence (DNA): TGTGCCATCAGTGAATTCCAGGCAGCTAACTATGGCTACACCTTC. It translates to CAISEFQAANYGYTF.